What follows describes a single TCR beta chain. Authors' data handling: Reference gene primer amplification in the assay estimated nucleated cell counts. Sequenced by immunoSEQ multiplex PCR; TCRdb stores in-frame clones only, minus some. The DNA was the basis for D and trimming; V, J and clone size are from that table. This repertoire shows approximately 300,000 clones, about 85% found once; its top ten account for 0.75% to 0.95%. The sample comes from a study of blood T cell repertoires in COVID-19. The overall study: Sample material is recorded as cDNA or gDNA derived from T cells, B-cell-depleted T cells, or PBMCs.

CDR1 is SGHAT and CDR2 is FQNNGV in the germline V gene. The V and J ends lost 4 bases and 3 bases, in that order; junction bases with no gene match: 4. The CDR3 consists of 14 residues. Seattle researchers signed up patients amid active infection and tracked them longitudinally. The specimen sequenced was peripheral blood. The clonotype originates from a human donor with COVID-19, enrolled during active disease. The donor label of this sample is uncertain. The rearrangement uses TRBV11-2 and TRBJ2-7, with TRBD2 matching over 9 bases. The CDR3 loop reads CASSSGSGSYEQYF. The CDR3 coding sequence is TGTGCCAGCAGCTCGGGTAGCGGGAGCTACGAGCAGTACTTC.